The 31 T cell receptor beta chains in this list originate from one sample, sequenced in a study of T cell responses to AZD1222 COVID-19 vaccine. Here immunoSEQ multiplex PCR was the method, and the copy in TCRdb shows in-frame clones only, minus some. The sample holds 95,000 to 130,000 clones, about 92% seen once. The sample was peripheral blood, taken on day 0 of AZD1222 vaccination. Source of these receptors: an adult in good health.

This chain uses TRBV28 with TRBJ1-5; D is undetermined. This CDR3 has 15 amino acids. The germline gives CDR1 MDHEN, CDR2 SYDVKM. Trimming took off 6 bases at V and 5 bases at J, with 17 bases between the two ends. Here the CDR3 reads CASRPLGKVYQPQHF. The CDR3 coding sequence is TGTGCCAGCAGGCCCCTAGGGAAGGTTTATCAGCCCCAGCATTTT.

The chain carries TRBV15 and TRBJ2-5, with TRBD1 identical over 8 bases. Per the germline V gene, CDR1 is LNHNV and CDR2 is YYDKDF (reference sequence). The CDR3 is 15 residues long. Losses at the gene ends were 3 bases for V and 6 bases for J; bases not matched to a gene: 9. The CDR3 reads CATSSQQGARKTQYF. For the CDR3, the DNA is TGTGCCACCAGCAGTCAGCAGGGGGCCAGGAAGACCCAGTACTTC.

The genes are TRBV6-5 and TRBJ2-3; 9 bases are shared with TRBD1. The CDR3 sequence is 14 residues long. Looked up from germline, CDR1 is MNHEY and CDR2 is SVGAGI. Trimming took 6 bases from V and 4 from J; bases not matched to a gene: 5. The CDR3 is CASSRDRVADTQYF. As DNA, the CDR3 is TGTGCCAGCAGCAGGGACAGGGTGGCAGATACGCAGTATTTT.

This clone was seen only once. V is TRBV23-1 and J is TRBJ1-1; the D gene is possibly TRBD1 (6 bases). TRBV23-1 is designated an ORF whose function remains uncertain. The ends were cut back, 7 bases at V and 3 bases at J, with 18 bases in the middle. This CDR3 spans 15 amino acids. The CDR3 DNA sequence: TGCGCCAGCACTCGGCCAGACAGGCCCCACACTGAAGCTTTCTTT. This gives the protein CASTRPDRPHTEAFF.

The chain is built from TRBV5-1 and TRBJ2-1; D possibly corresponds to TRBD2 (6 bases). CDR3 length: 15 residues. V lost 0 bases and J lost 4, with 11 bases in between. Germline CDR1 reads SGHRS; CDR2 reads YFSETQ. This chain's CDR3 is CASSLVEAGYNEQFF. The CDR3 coding sequence is TGCGCCAGCAGCTTGGTGGAGGCGGGGTACAATGAGCAGTTCTTC.

The V and J genes are TRBV21-1 and TRBJ1-1; TRBD1, as called in the table, went unchecked against the DNA. TRBV21-1 is deemed a pseudogene. CDR3 length: 15 residues. The CDR3 here is CASSKRQGEGTEAFF. The CDR3 DNA is TGTGCCAGCAGCAAACGACAGGGCGAAGGCACTGAAGCTTTCTTT.

This clone was recorded at least ten times. The rearrangement links TRBV18 to TRBJ1-5; TRBD1 matches 8 bases. CDR1 and CDR2 (germline): KGHSH, LQKENI. Trimming removed 5 bases from V and 6 bases from J; junction bases left unmatched: 9. The CDR3 spans 15 residues. CDR3 loop: CASSRYSRGLQPQHF. The CDR3 nucleotides read TGTGCCAGCTCAAGGTATAGCAGGGGGCTTCAGCCCCAGCATTTT.

This chain links TRBV25-1 with TRBJ2-1, with 12 positions matching TRBD2. The CDR3 covers 14 residues. Losses at the gene ends were 6 bases for V and 7 bases for J; bases not matched to a gene: 4. Germline V gene data show CDR1 as MGHDK and CDR2 as SYGVNS. CDR3 DNA sequence: TGTGCCAGCAGGTCTAGCGGGAGGGCGAATGAGCAGTTCTTC. Its protein is CASRSSGRANEQFF.

V gene TRBV19 combines with J gene TRBJ1-1, with D unresolved. The germline gives CDR1 LNHDA, CDR2 SQIVND (reference sequence). V lost 6 bases and J lost 4, with 15 bases in between. This CDR3 has 14 amino acids. CDR3 nucleotide sequence: TGTGCCAGTAGCGTTTGGGTCGGCGGCACTGAAGCTTTCTTT. It is translated as CASSVWVGGTEAFF.

The V and J genes are TRBV7-3 and TRBJ1-5; D is uncertain. Germline-derived CDR1 and CDR2 are SGHTA and FQGTGA. The CDR3 spans 16 residues. Trimming shortened V by 2 bases and J by 2 bases, and 13 bases separated the two germline ends. The CDR3 loop is CASSLGRYGGNQPQHF. DNA for the CDR3: TGTGCCAGCAGCTTAGGACGGTATGGTGGCAATCAGCCCCAGCATTTT.

The rearrangement joins TRBV11-2 to TRBJ2-7; the D is unclear. Per germline, CDR1 SGHAT and CDR2 FQNNGV. Deletions cut 5 bases from V and 4 bases from J, with 9 bases between. There are 12 residues in the CDR3. CDR3 in amino acids: CASSPSDYEQYF. CDR3 nucleotides: TGTGCCAGCAGCCCCTCTGATTACGAGCAGTACTTC.

The chain links TRBV27 to TRBJ2-1; 10 positions match TRBD2. CDR1 is MNHEY and CDR2 is SMNVEV in the germline V gene (reference sequence). Trimming removed 5 bases from V and 5 bases from J; junction bases left unmatched: 12. CDR3 size: 17 residues. The CDR3 DNA is TGTGCCAGCAGTCTTTTACTCCCGGGACTAGCGAACAATGAGCAGTTCTTC. Translation gives CASSLLLPGLANNEQFF.

The rearrangement joins TRBV2 to TRBJ2-7; D gene unclear. Per the germline V gene, CDR1 is SNHLY and CDR2 is FYNNEI. V was trimmed by 3 bases and J by 2 bases, leaving 8 bases between them. This CDR3 contains 13 residues. The CDR3: CASSEGGAYEQYF. DNA of the CDR3: TGTGCCAGCAGTGAGGGCGGAGCCTACGAGCAGTACTTC.

The V call is TRBV6-5, the J call TRBJ2-5, with TRBD1 matching over 9 bases. Germline CDR1 reads MNHEY; CDR2 reads SVGAGI. V trimming: 7 bases; J trimming: 1 base; junction bases outside the gene matches: 7. This CDR3 contains 15 residues. CDR3 amino acids: CASNFDRGTQETQYF. The CDR3 DNA follows: TGTGCCAGCAATTTCGACAGGGGGACCCAAGAGACCCAGTACTTC.

The gene calls are TRBV7-9 and TRBJ1-2; D is unclear. Germline CDR1 and CDR2: SEHNR and FQNEAQ (reference sequence). V dropped 4 bases and J dropped 8 bases, with 14 bases sitting between them. The CDR3 extends over 13 amino acids. In nucleotides, the CDR3 is TGTGCCAGCAGCTACCTCTCGGATGGGGGCTACACCTTC. Residues: CASSYLSDGGYTF. The variable domain in full, completed from reference TRBV7-9 and TRBJ1-2, reads DTGVSQNPRHKITKRGQNVTFRCDPISEHNRLYWYRQTLGQGPEFLTYFQNEAQLEKSRLLSDRFSAERPKGSFSTLEIQRTEQGDSAMYLCASSYLSDGGYTFGSGTRLTVV.

The chain combines TRBV5-1 with TRBJ2-5, with D tentatively TRBD2 (6 bases). V gave up 4 bases and J gave up 3 bases, with 10 bases separating them. The CDR3 length is 13 residues. CDR1 is SGHRS, CDR2 YFSETQ, per germline. The CDR3 sequence: CASSLLAEETQYF. Written as DNA, the CDR3 is TGCGCCAGCAGCCTTTTAGCGGAAGAGACCCAGTACTTC.

This chain links TRBV5-6 with TRBJ2-7; 10 bases line up with TRBD2. Germline assignment: CDR1 SGHDT and CDR2 YYEEEE. The CDR3 covers 14 residues. Trimming cost V 4 bases and J 2 bases; bases outside gene matches: 3. The CDR3 spells CASSTGLATYEQYF. The CDR3 DNA reads TGTGCCAGCAGCACGGGACTAGCGACCTACGAGCAGTACTTC. Full variable domain (missing parts from reference TRBV5-6 and TRBJ2-7): DAGVTQSPTHLIKTRGQQVTLRCSPKSGHDTVSWYQQALGQGPQFIFQYYEEEERQRGNFPDRFSGHQFPNYSSELNVNALLLGDSALYLCASSTGLATYEQYFGPGTRLTVT.

This clone was observed once. The CDR3 loop is CASSPGTPSNQPQHF. CDR3 DNA sequence: TGTGCCAGCAGTCCCGGGACACCTAGCAATCAGCCCCAGCATTTT. The V gene is TRBV28, the J gene TRBJ1-5; tentative D call: TRBD1 (6 bases). Germline values: CDR1 MDHEN, CDR2 SYDVKM. The length of the CDR3 is 15 residues. V gave up 5 bases and J gave up 0 bases, with 11 bases separating them.

This clone is a singleton in its sample. The V gene is TRBV28, the J gene TRBJ2-7, with D tentatively TRBD1 (7 bases). This CDR3 is built from 12 residues. The germline V and J ends were trimmed by 10 bases and 6 bases, with 16 bases remaining between them. CDR1 and CDR2 from the germline V gene are MDHEN and SYDVKM. The CDR3 region is CATSGGLSEQYF. The DNA of the CDR3 is TGTGCCACCTCAGGGGGGCTCAGCGAGCAGTACTTC.

The V call is TRBV9, the J call TRBJ2-1, with D tentatively TRBD2 (6 bases). This CDR3 is built from 13 residues. Per the germline V gene, CDR1 is SGDLS and CDR2 is YYNGEE. V lost 5 bases to trimming and J lost 7 bases, with 13 bases between them. CDR3 bases: TGTGCCAGCAGTCGGGGGTTGATGAATGAGCAGTTCTTC. Translated, it gives CASSRGLMNEQFF. Variable domain in full (rest from reference TRBV9 and TRBJ2-1): DSGVTQTPKHLITATGQRVTLRCSPRSGDLSVYWYQQSLDQGLQFLIQYYNGEERAKGNILERFSAQQFPDLHSELNLSSLELGDSALYFCASSRGLMNEQFFGPGTRLTVL.

V and J are TRBV7-6 and TRBJ1-4; no definite D call. V was trimmed by 6 bases and J by 8 bases, leaving 16 bases between them. This CDR3 comprises 14 residues. Germline CDR1 and CDR2: SGHVS and FNYEAQ. The CDR3 nucleotides are TGTGCCAGCAGTGAACCCGGGGTTGGCGAAAAACTGTTTTTT. It yields the protein CASSEPGVGEKLFF.

The chain employs TRBV12-3 or TRBV12-4 and TRBJ1-1; D is uncertain. The V gene lost 6 bases and the J gene lost 2 bases, with 10 bases spanning the gap. The CDR3 has 13 amino acids. Here the CDR3 reads CASRPDSNTEAFF. CDR3 sequence (DNA): TGTGCCAGCAGACCAGACTCTAACACTGAAGCTTTCTTT.

A single count supports this clone. This chain connects TRBV5-8 to TRBJ2-1; D remains unclear. V was cut by 8 bases and J by 6 bases, with 12 bases left in between. The CDR3 runs to 12 residues. Germline CDR1 is SGHTS and CDR2 is YDEGEE. CDR3 amino acids: CASSGGRNEQFF. DNA of the CDR3: TGTGCCAGTTCGGGCGGCCGCAATGAGCAGTTCTTC. Together with reference TRBV5-8 and TRBJ2-1, the CDR3 gives the full variable domain: EAGVTQSPTHLIKTRGQQATLRCSPISGHTSVYWYQQALGLGLQFLLWYDEGEERNRGNFPPRFSGRQFPNYSSELNVNALELEDSALYLCASSGGRNEQFFGPGTRLTVL.

V and J are TRBV6-5 and TRBJ1-4; D call uncertain. The germline CDR1 and CDR2 sequences are MNHEY and SVGAGI. The CDR3 has 15 amino acids. The V end was cut by 4 bases, the J end by 14 bases, with 23 bases between. The CDR3 spells CASSSAAVGLGKLFF. CDR3 coding DNA: TGTGCCAGCAGTTCAGCGGCAGTCGGCTTGGGGAAGCTGTTTTTT.

The CDR3 loop is CASSQPGTGGGGYTF. The CDR3 bases are TGTGCCAGCAGCCAACCCGGGACAGGAGGCGGTGGCTACACCTTC. V and J are TRBV3-1 (or the pseudogene TRBV3-2) and TRBJ1-2; TRBD1 matches at 8 bases. CDR1 and CDR2 from the germline V gene are LGHDT and YNNKEL (reference sequence). Losses at the gene ends were 2 bases for V and 7 bases for J; bases not matched to a gene: 9. The CDR3 length is 15 residues.

This CDR3 is CASSPGGTVHYIYF. The DNA for the CDR3 is TGTGCCAGCAGCCCCGGGGGCACGGTCCATTACATATATTTT. The V gene is TRBV3-1 (or the pseudogene TRBV3-2), the J gene TRBJ1-3; TRBD1 is a possible D gene (6 bases). V was trimmed by 4 bases and J by 12 bases, leaving 19 bases between them. The CDR3 runs 14 residues. Germline V CDR1 and CDR2: LGHDT, YNNKEL (reference sequence).

This chain uses TRBV19 with TRBJ2-7; TRBD1 or TRBD2 may be the D gene (6 bases each). This CDR3 has 15 amino acids. Germline V gene lookup returns CDR1 LNHDA and CDR2 SQIVND (reference sequence). V lost 0 bases, J lost 3 bases, and 12 bases lay in between. In nucleotides, the CDR3 is TGTGCCAGTAGTATAGAAGGGGGGCTTATCTACGAGCAGTACTTC. Translating gives CASSIEGGLIYEQYF.

The chain links TRBV27 to TRBJ1-1; 10 bases are shared with TRBD1. There are 14 residues in the CDR3. Germline CDR1 MNHEY, CDR2 SMNVEV (reference sequence). The J segment lost 5 bases and the V segment lost 5 bases, leaving 5 bases of the junction unmatched. Written as DNA, the CDR3 is TGTGCCAGCAGTAGACAGGGGGCGACGACTGAAGCTTTCTTT. Amino acid sequence: CASSRQGATTEAFF.

This clone showed up just once. V and J are TRBV23-1 and TRBJ2-2, with no clear D. TRBV23-1 is assigned to the ORF class and has an uncertain function. Trimming took 0 bases from V and 6 from J, leaving 5 bases between them. The CDR3 runs 13 residues. CDR3 DNA: TGCGCCAGCAGTCAATCTTCTTCCGGGGAGCTGTTTTTT. Protein product: CASSQSSSGELFF.

The chain uses TRBV6-5 and TRBJ2-3; D may be TRBD1 (6 bases). V lost 2 bases and J 5 bases, leaving 11 bases between the germline ends. The CDR3 contains 14 residues. Germline loops: CDR1 MNHEY, CDR2 SVGAGI. The CDR3: CASSYGQGIDTQYF. CDR3 nucleotide sequence: TGTGCCAGCAGTTACGGGCAGGGGATAGATACGCAGTATTTT.

This clone was seen only a few times. This chain uses TRBV18 with TRBJ2-1, with 16 bases aligning to TRBD2. The CDR3 has 16 residues. Germline V gene sequence: CDR1 KGHSH, CDR2 LQKENI. The J segment lost 7 bases and the V segment lost 5 bases, leaving 5 bases of the junction unmatched. The CDR3 DNA reads as TGTGCCAGCTCAGGGACTAGCGGGAGGGCCGTAAATGAGCAGTTCTTC. Residues: CASSGTSGRAVNEQFF.